One and the same sample provided the 10 T cell receptor beta chains below, sequenced in a study of blood T cell repertoires in COVID-19. The data were produced by immunoSEQ multiplex PCR, yet TCRdb's version contains in-frame clones alone and is incomplete. This sample has about 70,000 clones, with roughly 89% found just once. Material for sequencing was peripheral blood. The origin of the receptors is a woman older than 75 with acute or convalescent COVID-19.

The genes are TRBV19 and TRBJ1-2, with D unclear. V lost 5 bases and J lost 5, with 3 bases in between. CDR1 is LNHDA, CDR2 SQIVND, per germline (reference sequence). The CDR3 loop spans 10 amino acids. The CDR3 DNA is TGTGCCAGTAGTCAGTATGGCTACACCTTC. As protein: CASSQYGYTF.

This sequence joins TRBV5-1 and TRBJ1-4; 9 bases map to TRBD1. Germline CDR1 is SGHRS and CDR2 is YFSETQ. This CDR3 has 16 residues. The J segment lost 7 bases and the V segment lost 1 base, leaving 8 bases of the junction unmatched. In DNA, the CDR3 is TGCGCCAGCAGCTTGCCTACAGGGGGCGAGCGTGAAAAACTGTTTTTT. Amino acid sequence: CASSLPTGGEREKLFF.

This chain uses TRBV24-1 with TRBJ1-2, with a tentative D call TRBD1 (5 bases). V was cut by 5 bases and J by 5 bases, with 8 bases left in between. The CDR3 has 12 amino acids. The germline V gene has CDR1 KGHDR and CDR2 SFDVKD. The CDR3 here is CATSVDRYGYTF. As DNA, the CDR3 is TGTGCCACCAGTGTCGACAGATATGGCTACACCTTC.

This clone was seen only a few times. This chain links TRBV2 with TRBJ2-3, with 11 bases that match TRBD2. This CDR3 is 15 amino acids long. Germline V gene sequence: CDR1 SNHLY, CDR2 FYNNEI. V shed 6 bases and J 1 base; nucleotides not matched to a gene: 3. The CDR3 region is CASSLAGGGTDTQYF. The DNA for the CDR3 is TGTGCCAGCAGCTTAGCGGGAGGGGGCACAGATACGCAGTATTTT.

The chain carries TRBV7-3 and TRBJ1-1; 10 bases line up with TRBD1. The V and J ends lost 5 bases and 3 bases, in that order; junction bases with no gene match: 0. Germline CDR1 is SGHTA and CDR2 is FQGTGA. The CDR3 spans 13 residues. CDR3 DNA sequence: TGTGCCAGCAGCGACAGGGGGCACACTGAAGCTTTCTTT. It encodes CASSDRGHTEAFF.

The chain couples TRBV7-2 to TRBJ2-3; 11 nucleotides align to TRBD2. The CDR3 sequence is 16 residues long. After removal of 4 bases from V and 6 bases from J, the junction contained 9 bases not matched to a gene. Germline assignment: CDR1 SGHTA and CDR2 FQGNSA. The CDR3 nucleotides are TGTGCCAGCAGCTCCAAACTAGCGGGAGATTTGGATACGCAGTATTTT. Encoded protein: CASSSKLAGDLDTQYF.

The V and J genes are TRBV6-2 or TRBV6-3 and TRBJ2-7; TRBD2 is a possible D gene (6 bases). V was shortened by 0 bases and J by 5 bases, with 11 bases between the two germline ends. Germline lookup yields CDR1 MNHEY and CDR2 SVGEGT. The CDR3 sequence is 14 residues long. CDR3 loop: CASSYSGTYNEQYF. Written as DNA, the CDR3 is TGTGCCAGCAGTTACTCCGGGACTTACAACGAGCAGTACTTC.

A note on this clone: The junction and the germline gene differ at one end; a read error may be behind it. The rearrangement links TRBV2 to TRBJ2-5, with a possible D match to TRBD1 (6 bases). The V gene's germline CDR1 is SNHLY and CDR2 FYNNEI. CDR3 length: 13 amino acids. CDR3 protein: CGSRVDSQETQYF. CDR3 nucleotide sequence: TGTGGCAGCAGGGTGGACAGCCAAGAGACCCAGTACTTC.

V usage is TRBV5-6 and J usage is TRBJ2-1, with 10 bases lining up with TRBD2. Per germline, CDR1 SGHDT and CDR2 YYEEEE. The V and J ends lost 2 bases and 7 bases, in that order; junction bases with no gene match: 6. This CDR3 is built from 15 residues. This CDR3 reads CASSLAGGPRNEQFF. The CDR3 DNA is TGTGCCAGCAGCTTAGCGGGGGGGCCGCGTAATGAGCAGTTCTTC. The full variable domain, completed using reference TRBV5-6 and TRBJ2-1, is DAGVTQSPTHLIKTRGQQVTLRCSPKSGHDTVSWYQQALGQGPQFIFQYYEEEERQRGNFPDRFSGHQFPNYSSELNVNALLLGDSALYLCASSLAGGPRNEQFFGPGTRLTVL.

J is TRBJ2-3 and V is TRBV7-3; 12 bases map to TRBD2. The V gene end was trimmed by 4 bases and the J gene end by 0 bases; junction bases not matched to a gene: 14. CDR3 size: 20 residues. CDR1 and CDR2 (germline): SGHTA, FQGTGA. The CDR3 DNA sequence: TGTGCCAGCAGCTCCTATGGACTAGCGGGACATATGACTAGCACAGATACGCAGTATTTT. This gives the protein CASSSYGLAGHMTSTDTQYF.